This entry describes one T cell receptor (beta chain). The repertoire was sequenced with immunoSEQ multiplex PCR; TCRdb's copy has only in-frame clones and lacks some. The sample has 100,000 to 150,000 clones, approximately 86% seen once. This CDR3 is built from 13 residues. Deletions cut 4 bases from V and 4 bases from J, with 10 bases between. This specimen belongs to a study of blood T cell repertoires in COVID-19. Overall study: PBMCs, B-cell-depleted T cells, or T cells were the source of the cDNA or gDNA that made up the material.

Cohort 3 recovered donors had two negative PCRs, clearance, or symptom resolution. The TCR was taken from a woman in her forties or fifties who had recovered from COVID-19. This chain uses TRBV12-3 or TRBV12-4 with TRBJ2-5, with a possible D match to TRBD1 (6 bases). What was sequenced was PBMCs or T cells enriched from blood (not recorded which). This chain's CDR3 is CASSSRGIETQYF. The CDR3 DNA reads as TGTGCCAGCAGTTCTAGGGGGATAGAGACCCAGTACTTC.